This TCR beta chain derives from a study of blood T cell repertoires in COVID-19. The overall study: Samples of COVID-19 (acute and convalescent) were obtained from the United States, Italy and Spain.

J gave up 7 bases and V 5 bases, and 13 bases lay outside the gene matches. The CDR3 runs 15 residues. Germline CDR1 reads SGHTA; CDR2 reads FQGNSA. TCRdb keeps only in-frame clones here, not all; method: immunoSEQ multiplex PCR. Counted here are 55,000 to 65,000 clones, approximately 88% occurring once; the ten biggest clones make up about a tenth. The material sequenced was peripheral blood. The chain has TRBV7-2 and TRBJ2-7; 8 bases fit TRBD1. The source is a man aged 30 to 45 with COVID-19, enrolled during active disease. CDR3 sequence: CASSQGGRGRWEQYF. The CDR3 DNA is TGTGCCAGCAGCCAGGGGGGCAGGGGGCGATGGGAGCAGTACTTC.